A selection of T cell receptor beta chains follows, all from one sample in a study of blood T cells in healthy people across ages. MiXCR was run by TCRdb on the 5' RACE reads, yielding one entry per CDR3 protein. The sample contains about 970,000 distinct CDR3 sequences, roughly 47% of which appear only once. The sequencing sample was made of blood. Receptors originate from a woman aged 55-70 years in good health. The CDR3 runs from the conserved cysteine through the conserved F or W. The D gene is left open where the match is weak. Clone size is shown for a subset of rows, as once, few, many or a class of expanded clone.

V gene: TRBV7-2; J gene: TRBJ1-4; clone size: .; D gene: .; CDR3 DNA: TGTGCCAGCAGTTCCAGCTTTGGGGCGTGGGAAAAACTGTTTTTT; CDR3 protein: CASSSSFGAWEKLFF
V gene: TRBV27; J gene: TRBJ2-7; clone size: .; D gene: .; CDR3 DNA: TGTGCCAGCAGTCTCATGGGGAACTCCTACGAGCAGTACTTC; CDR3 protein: CASSLMGNSYEQYF
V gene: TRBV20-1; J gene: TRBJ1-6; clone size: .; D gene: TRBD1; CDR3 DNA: TGCAGTGCTAGAGATACCAGCCGGGACAGCTTCTATAATTCACCCCTCCACTTT; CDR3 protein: CSARDTSRDSFYNSPLHF
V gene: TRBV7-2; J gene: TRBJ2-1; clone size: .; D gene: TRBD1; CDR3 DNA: TGTGCCAGCAGCTTAGGGACAGGTAACAATGAGCAGTTCTTC; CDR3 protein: CASSLGTGNNEQFF
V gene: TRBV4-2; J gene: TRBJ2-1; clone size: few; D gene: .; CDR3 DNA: TGTGCCAGCAGCCAAGAGAGGGCCCGGGTTGCGTTCTTC; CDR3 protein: CASSQERARVAFF
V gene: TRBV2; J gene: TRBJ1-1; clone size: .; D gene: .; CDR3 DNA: TGTGCCAGCAGTGAAGGTGTCAGCCGGATGAACACTGAAGCTTTCTTT; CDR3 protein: CASSEGVSRMNTEAFF
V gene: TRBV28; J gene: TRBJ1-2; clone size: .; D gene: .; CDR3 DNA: TGTGCCAGCAGCCCCCACAGGGCTGGCTACACCTTC; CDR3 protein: CASSPHRAGYTF
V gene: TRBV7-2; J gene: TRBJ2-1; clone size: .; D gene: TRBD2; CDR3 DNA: TGTGCCAGCAGCCGTAGGACTAGCGGACACAATGAGCAGTTCTTC; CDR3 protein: CASSRRTSGHNEQFF
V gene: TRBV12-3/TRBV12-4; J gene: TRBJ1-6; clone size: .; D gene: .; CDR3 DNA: TGTGCCAGCAGTTACGATACCGCAGTTCATAATTCACCCCTCCACTTT; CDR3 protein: CASSYDTAVHNSPLHF
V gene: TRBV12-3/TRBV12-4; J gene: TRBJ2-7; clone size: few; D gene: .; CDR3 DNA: TGTGCCAGCAGTCCCAGGAATACGGGCCCCTACGAGCAGTACTTC; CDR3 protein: CASSPRNTGPYEQYF
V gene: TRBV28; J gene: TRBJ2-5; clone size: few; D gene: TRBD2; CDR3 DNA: TGTGCCAGCAGCTCGCCGGTAGCCCTAGCGGGAGGGGTGACCCAGTACTTC; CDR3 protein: CASSSPVALAGGVTQYF
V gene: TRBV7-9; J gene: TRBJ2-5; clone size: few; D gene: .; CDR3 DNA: TGTGCCAGCAGCTTAGGGGGAGTTACGAAGACCCAGTACTTC; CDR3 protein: CASSLGGVTKTQYF
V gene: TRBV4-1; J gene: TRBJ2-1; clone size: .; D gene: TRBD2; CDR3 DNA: TGCGCCAGCAGCCAAGCCACCGGGACTAGCGGGTTATACAATGAGCAGTTCTTC; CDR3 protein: CASSQATGTSGLYNEQFF
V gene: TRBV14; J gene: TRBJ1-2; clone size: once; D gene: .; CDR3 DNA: TGTGCCAGCAGCCAAGGACTGAACTACACCTTC; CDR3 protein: CASSQGLNYTF
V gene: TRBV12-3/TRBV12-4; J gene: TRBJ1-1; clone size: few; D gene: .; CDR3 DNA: TGTGCCAGCAATCCCGGGGGGGTGGAAGCTTTCTTT; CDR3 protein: CASNPGGVEAFF
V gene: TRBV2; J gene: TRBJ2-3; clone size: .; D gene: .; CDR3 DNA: TGTGCCAGCATACTATCAAGTGGTACAGATACGCAGTATTTT; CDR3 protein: CASILSSGTDTQYF
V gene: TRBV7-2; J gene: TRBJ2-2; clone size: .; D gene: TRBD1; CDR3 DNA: TGTGCCAGCAGCTCGACAGGGGGCTGGGGCGGGGAGCTGTTTTTT; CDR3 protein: CASSSTGGWGGELFF
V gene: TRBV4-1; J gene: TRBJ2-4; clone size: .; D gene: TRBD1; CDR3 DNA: TGCGCCAGCAGCCACCAGGACAGGGAATTCCACGAGCTGTACTTC; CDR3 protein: CASSHQDREFHELYF
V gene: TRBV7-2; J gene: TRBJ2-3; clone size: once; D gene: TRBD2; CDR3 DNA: TGTGCCAGCAGCACTAGCGGGAGGCGCACAGATACGCAGTATTTT; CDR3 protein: CASSTSGRRTDTQYF
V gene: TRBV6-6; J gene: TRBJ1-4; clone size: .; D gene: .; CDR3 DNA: TGTGCCAGCAATCGTTTTAATGAAAAACTGTTTTTT; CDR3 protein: CASNRFNEKLFF
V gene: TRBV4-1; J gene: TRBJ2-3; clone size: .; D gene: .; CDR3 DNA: TGCGCCAGCAGCCAAGATTCCGGGAGAACGCAGTATTTT; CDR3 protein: CASSQDSGRTQYF
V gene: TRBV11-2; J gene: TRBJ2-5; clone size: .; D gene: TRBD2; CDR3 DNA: TGTGCCAGCAGCTTACAGGGACTAGCCGGGGAGACCCAGTACTTC; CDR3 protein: CASSLQGLAGETQYF
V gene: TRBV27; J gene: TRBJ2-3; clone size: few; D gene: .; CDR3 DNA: TGTGCCAGCAGTTTATCAAGGGTTGGCACAGATACGCAGTATTTT; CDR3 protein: CASSLSRVGTDTQYF
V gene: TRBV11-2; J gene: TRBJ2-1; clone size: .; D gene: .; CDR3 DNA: TGTGCCAGCAGCTCCCCAAAGGGGCAGGCGGAGCAGTTCTTC; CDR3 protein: CASSSPKGQAEQFF
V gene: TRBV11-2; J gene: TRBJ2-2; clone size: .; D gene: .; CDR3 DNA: TGTGCCAGCAGCCTCGTTGGGATTAGGGGGGGAGGATCGAACACCGGGGAGCTGTTTTTT; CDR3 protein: CASSLVGIRGGGSNTGELFF
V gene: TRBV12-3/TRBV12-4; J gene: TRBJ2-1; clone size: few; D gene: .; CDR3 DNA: TGTGCCAGCAGCCGAAGGGATGGTGAGCAGTTCTTC; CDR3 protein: CASSRRDGEQFF
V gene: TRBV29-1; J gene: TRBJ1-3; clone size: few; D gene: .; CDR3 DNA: TGCAGCGTTGCCATATCCAGTTCTGGAAACACCATATATTTT; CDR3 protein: CSVAISSSGNTIYF
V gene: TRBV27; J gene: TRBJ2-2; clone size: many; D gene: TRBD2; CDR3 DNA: TGTGCCAGCAGTTTACGACTAGCGGGTAACACCGGGGAGCTGTTTTTT; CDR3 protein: CASSLRLAGNTGELFF
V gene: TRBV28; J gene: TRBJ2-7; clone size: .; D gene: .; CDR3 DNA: TGTGCCAGCGAGCGGCAGCCTACCTACGAGCAGTACTTC; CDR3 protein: CASERQPTYEQYF